These T cell receptor beta chains were read from a single sample in a study of T-cell reconstitution after alpha-beta-depleted transplantation in children. TCRdb re-called the PCR reads with MiXCR, one entry per CDR3 protein. The data show about 980,000 distinct CDR3 sequences, about 30% seen once. This material consisted of PBMCs, mostly from graft donor cells, taken 360 days after TCRalphabeta/CD19-depleted stem cell transplant. These receptors were obtained from a boy under two years old who had a stem cell transplant for SCID, so the T cells may come from the graft donor. CDR3s include the opening cysteine and the closing phenylalanine or tryptophan. The order of the fields is V gene, J gene, CDR3 protein.

v_gene: TRBV6-5; j_gene: TRBJ2-2; CDR3aa: CASGWTSTNTGELFF
v_gene: TRBV3-1; j_gene: TRBJ2-1; CDR3aa: CASSREGTTYNEQFF
v_gene: TRBV7-7; j_gene: TRBJ2-1; CDR3aa: CASSRDEGAYNEQFF
v_gene: TRBV6-2/TRBV6-3; j_gene: TRBJ2-1; CDR3aa: CASSYSRGFYNEQFF
v_gene: TRBV5-1; j_gene: TRBJ1-2; CDR3aa: CASSFEARPEGYTF
v_gene: TRBV29-1; j_gene: TRBJ2-7; CDR3aa: CSVEVRGRSHEQYF
v_gene: TRBV24-1; j_gene: TRBJ2-3; CDR3aa: CATSDSTGGRTDTQYF
v_gene: TRBV5-1; j_gene: TRBJ2-1; CDR3aa: CASRDHPGLAASYNEQFF
v_gene: TRBV5-1; j_gene: TRBJ2-5; CDR3aa: CASSPSVGQETQYF
v_gene: TRBV29-1; j_gene: TRBJ2-1; CDR3aa: CSARDREMNEQFF
v_gene: TRBV30; j_gene: TRBJ2-1; CDR3aa: CASPLIVAAYNEQFF
v_gene: TRBV15; j_gene: TRBJ1-4; CDR3aa: CATSPGGGLFF
v_gene: TRBV7-7; j_gene: TRBJ2-3; CDR3aa: CASSPQRGGSTDTQYF
v_gene: TRBV2; j_gene: TRBJ1-2; CDR3aa: CASSEAQGGYGYTF
v_gene: TRBV11-2; j_gene: TRBJ2-1; CDR3aa: CASRLQGATYNEQFF
v_gene: TRBV10-3; j_gene: TRBJ2-7; CDR3aa: CAISESLPYEQYF
v_gene: TRBV18; j_gene: TRBJ2-5; CDR3aa: CASSPGQGETQYF
v_gene: TRBV9; j_gene: TRBJ2-1; CDR3aa: CASTPTGASYNEQFF
v_gene: TRBV7-2; j_gene: TRBJ2-7; CDR3aa: CASSPGTGREQYF
v_gene: TRBV6-1; j_gene: TRBJ1-6; CDR3aa: CASRQGVGSPLHF
v_gene: TRBV20-1; j_gene: TRBJ2-1; CDR3aa: CSARGLGGGNEQFF
v_gene: TRBV7-2; j_gene: TRBJ2-1; CDR3aa: CASSLWTRSSYNEQFF